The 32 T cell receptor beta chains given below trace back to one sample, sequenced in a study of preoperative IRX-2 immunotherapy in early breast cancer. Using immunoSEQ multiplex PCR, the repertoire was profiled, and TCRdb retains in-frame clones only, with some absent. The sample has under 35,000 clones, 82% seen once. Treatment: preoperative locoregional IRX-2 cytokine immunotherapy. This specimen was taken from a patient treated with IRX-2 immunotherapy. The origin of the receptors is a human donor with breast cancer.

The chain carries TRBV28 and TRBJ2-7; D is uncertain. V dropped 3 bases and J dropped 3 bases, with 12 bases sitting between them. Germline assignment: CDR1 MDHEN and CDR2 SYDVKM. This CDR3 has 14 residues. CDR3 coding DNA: TGTGCCAGCAGTTTCGCGTCGTATATCTACGAGCAGTACTTC. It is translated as CASSFASYIYEQYF.

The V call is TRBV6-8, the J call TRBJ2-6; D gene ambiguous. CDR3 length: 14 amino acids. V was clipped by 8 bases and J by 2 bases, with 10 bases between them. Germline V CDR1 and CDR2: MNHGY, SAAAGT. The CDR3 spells CASSQEPGANVLTF. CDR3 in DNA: TGTGCCAGCTCCCAAGAGCCTGGGGCCAACGTCCTGACTTTC.

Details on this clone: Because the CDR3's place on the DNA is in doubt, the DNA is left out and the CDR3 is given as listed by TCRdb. The CDR3 is CACNPVAGGSYNEQFF. This chain links TRBV12-2 with TRBJ2-1; the table's D call, TRBD2, was not checked against the DNA. TRBV12-2 is described as a pseudogene. The CDR3 is made up of 16 amino acids, end residues included.

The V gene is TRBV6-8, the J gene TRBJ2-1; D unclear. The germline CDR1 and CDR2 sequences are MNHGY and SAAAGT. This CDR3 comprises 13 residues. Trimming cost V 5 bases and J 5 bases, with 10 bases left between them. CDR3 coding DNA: TGTGCCAGCAGTGCGGTAACGGACAATGAGCAGTTCTTC. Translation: CASSAVTDNEQFF.

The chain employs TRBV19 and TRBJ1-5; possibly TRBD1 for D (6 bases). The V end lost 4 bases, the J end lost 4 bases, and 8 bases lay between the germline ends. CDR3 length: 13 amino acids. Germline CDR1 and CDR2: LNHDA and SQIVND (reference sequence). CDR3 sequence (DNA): TGTGCCAGTAGTAGTCAGGGGAATCAGCCCCAGCATTTT. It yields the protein CASSSQGNQPQHF.

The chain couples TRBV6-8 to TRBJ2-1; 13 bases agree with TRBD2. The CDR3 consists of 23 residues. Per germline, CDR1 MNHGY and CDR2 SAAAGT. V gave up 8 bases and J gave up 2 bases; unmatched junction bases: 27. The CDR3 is CASLPTSGRVSFPHRSAYNEQFF. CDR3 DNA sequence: TGTGCCAGCCTCCCCACTAGCGGGAGGGTCTCCTTCCCCCACCGATCCGCCTACAATGAGCAGTTCTTC.

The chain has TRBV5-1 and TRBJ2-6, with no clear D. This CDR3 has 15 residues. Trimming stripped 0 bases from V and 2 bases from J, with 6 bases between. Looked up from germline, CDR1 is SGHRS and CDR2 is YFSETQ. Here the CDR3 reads CASSLEGAGANVLTF. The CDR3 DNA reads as TGCGCCAGCAGCTTGGAAGGTGCTGGGGCCAACGTCCTGACTTTC.

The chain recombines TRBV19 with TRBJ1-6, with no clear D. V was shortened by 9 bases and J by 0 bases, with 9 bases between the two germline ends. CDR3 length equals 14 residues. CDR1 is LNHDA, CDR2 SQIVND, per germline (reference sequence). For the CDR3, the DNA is TGTGCCAGCTCCATAAGCTCCTATAATTCACCCCTCCACTTT. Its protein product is CASSISSYNSPLHF.

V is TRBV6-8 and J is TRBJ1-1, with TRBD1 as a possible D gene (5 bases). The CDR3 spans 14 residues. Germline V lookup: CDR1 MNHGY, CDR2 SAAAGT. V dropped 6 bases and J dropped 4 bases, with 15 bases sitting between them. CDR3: CASSLTAEGTEAFF. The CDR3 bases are TGTGCCAGCAGCTTGACAGCCGAGGGCACTGAAGCTTTCTTT.

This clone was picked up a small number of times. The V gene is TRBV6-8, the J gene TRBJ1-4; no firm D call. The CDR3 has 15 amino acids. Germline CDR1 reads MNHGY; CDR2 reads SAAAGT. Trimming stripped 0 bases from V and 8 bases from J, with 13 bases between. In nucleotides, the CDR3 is TGTGCCAGCAGTTACTCTGGGGTTTTGGGAGAAAAACTGTTTTTT. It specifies CASSYSGVLGEKLFF.

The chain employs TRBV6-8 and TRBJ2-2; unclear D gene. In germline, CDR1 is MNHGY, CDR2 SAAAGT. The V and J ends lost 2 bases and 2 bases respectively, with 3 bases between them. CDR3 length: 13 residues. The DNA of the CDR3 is TGTGCCAGCAGTTACACCAACACCGGGGAGCTGTTTTTT. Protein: CASSYTNTGELFF.

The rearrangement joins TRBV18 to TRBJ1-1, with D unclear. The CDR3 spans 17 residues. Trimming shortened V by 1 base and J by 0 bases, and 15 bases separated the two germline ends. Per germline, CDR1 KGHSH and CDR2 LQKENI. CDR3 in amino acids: CASSPLIWTVLNTEAFF. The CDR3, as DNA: TGTGCCAGCTCACCACTTATATGGACCGTCTTGAACACTGAAGCTTTCTTT.

CDR3 sequence: CASSPISGTGRTEAFF. CDR3 nucleotides: TGTGCCAGCTCACCAATCTCCGGGACAGGGAGGACTGAAGCTTTCTTT. The chain has TRBV18 and TRBJ1-1, with 9 nucleotides matching TRBD1. This CDR3 spans 16 amino acids. The V segment lost 2 bases and the J segment 5 bases; nucleotides outside the gene matches: 9. The V gene's germline CDR1 is KGHSH and CDR2 LQKENI.

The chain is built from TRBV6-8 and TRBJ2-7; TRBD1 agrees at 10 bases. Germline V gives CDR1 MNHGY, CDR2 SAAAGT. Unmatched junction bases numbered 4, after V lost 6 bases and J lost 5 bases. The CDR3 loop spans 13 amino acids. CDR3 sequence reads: CASSSTGGDEQYF. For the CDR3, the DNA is TGTGCCAGCAGCTCGACAGGGGGCGACGAGCAGTACTTC.

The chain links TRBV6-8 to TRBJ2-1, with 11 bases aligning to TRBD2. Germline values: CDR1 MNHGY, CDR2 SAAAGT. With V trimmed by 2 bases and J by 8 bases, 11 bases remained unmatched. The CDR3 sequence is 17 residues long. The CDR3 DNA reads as TGTGCCAGCAGTTACCGATCTAGCGGGGGGATGCGGGATGAGCAGTTCTTC. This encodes CASSYRSSGGMRDEQFF.

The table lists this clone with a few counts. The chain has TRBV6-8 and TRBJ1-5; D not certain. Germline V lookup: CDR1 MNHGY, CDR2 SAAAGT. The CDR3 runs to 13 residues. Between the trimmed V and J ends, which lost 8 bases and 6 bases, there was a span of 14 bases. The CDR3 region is CASVARPPQPQHF. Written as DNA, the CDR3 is TGTGCCAGCGTCGCCAGACCTCCTCAGCCCCAGCATTTT.

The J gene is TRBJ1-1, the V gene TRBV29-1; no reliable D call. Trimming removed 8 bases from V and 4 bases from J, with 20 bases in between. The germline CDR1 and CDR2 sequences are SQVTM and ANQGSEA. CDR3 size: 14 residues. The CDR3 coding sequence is TGCAGCCGAAGGCCACGGGCTTTGGGCACTGAAGCTTTCTTT. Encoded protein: CSRRPRALGTEAFF.

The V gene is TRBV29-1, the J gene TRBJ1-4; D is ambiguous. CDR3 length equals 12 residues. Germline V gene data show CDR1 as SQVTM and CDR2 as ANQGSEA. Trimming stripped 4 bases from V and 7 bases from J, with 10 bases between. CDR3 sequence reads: CSVAPLGEKLFF. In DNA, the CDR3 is TGCAGCGTTGCCCCACTAGGTGAAAAACTGTTTTTT.

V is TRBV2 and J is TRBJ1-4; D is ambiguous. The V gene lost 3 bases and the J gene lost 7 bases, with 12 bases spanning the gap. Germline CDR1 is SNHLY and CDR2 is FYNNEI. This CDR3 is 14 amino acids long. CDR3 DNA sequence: TGTGCCAGCAGTGACGGGGTCGGCTTTGAAAAACTGTTTTTT. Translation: CASSDGVGFEKLFF.

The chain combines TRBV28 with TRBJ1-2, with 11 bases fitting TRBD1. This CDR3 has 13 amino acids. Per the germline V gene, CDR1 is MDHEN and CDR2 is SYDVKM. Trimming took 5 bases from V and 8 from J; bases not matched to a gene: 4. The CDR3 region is CASSPWTGGGYTF. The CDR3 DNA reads TGTGCCAGCAGTCCCTGGACAGGGGGCGGCTACACCTTC.

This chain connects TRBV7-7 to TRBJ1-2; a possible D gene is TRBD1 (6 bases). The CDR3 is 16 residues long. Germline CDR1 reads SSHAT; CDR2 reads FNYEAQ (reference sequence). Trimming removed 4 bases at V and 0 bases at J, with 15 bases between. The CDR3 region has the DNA TGTGCCAGCAGCTCAGGGCCGGGACAAGCTAACTATGGCTACACCTTC. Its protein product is CASSSGPGQANYGYTF.

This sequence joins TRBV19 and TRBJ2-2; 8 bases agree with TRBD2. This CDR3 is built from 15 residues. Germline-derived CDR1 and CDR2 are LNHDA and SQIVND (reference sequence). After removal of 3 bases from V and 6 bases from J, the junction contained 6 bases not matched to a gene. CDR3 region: CASSMRREDSGELFF. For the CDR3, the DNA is TGTGCCAGTAGTATGAGGCGGGAGGATTCCGGGGAGCTGTTTTTT.

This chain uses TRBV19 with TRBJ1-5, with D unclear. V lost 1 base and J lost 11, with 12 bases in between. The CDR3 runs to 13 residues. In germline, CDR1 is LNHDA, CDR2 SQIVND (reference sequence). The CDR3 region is CASSIGSRQSQHF. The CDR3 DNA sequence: TGTGCCAGTAGTATAGGTTCCCGCCAGTCCCAGCATTTT. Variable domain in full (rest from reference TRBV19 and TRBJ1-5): DGGITQSPKYLFRKEGQNVTLSCEQNLNHDAMYWYRQDPGQGLRLIYYSQIVNDFQKGDIAEGYSVSREKKESFPLTVTSAQKNPTAFYLCASSIGSRQSQHFGDGTRLSIL.

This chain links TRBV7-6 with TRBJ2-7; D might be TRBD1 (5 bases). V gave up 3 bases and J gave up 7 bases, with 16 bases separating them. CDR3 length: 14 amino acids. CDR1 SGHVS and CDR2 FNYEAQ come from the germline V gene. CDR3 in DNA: TGTGCCAGCAGCTTGCTCGCAGGGATGGGGGAGCAGTACTTC. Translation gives CASSLLAGMGEQYF. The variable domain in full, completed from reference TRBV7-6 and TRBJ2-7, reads GAGVSQSPRYKVTKRGQDVALRCDPISGHVSLYWYRQALGQGPEFLTYFNYEAQQDKSGLPNDRFSAERPEGSISTLTIQRTEQRDSAMYRCASSLLAGMGEQYFGPGTRLTVT.

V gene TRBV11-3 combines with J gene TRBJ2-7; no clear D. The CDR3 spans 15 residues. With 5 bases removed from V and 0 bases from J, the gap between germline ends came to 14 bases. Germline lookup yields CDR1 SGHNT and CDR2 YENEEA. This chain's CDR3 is CASSEPDLVSYEQYF. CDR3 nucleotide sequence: TGTGCCAGCAGCGAACCCGACCTGGTCTCCTACGAGCAGTACTTC.

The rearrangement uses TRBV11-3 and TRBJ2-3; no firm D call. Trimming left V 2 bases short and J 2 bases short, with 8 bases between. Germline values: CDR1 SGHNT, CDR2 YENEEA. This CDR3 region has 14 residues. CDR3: CASSLSDATDTQYF. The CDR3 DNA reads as TGTGCCAGCAGCTTAAGTGACGCCACAGATACGCAGTATTTT.

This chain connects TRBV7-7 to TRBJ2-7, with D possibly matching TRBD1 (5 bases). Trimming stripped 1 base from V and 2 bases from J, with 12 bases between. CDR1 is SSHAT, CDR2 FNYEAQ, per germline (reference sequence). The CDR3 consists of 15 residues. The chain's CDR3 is CASSLGAQETYEQYF. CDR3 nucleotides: TGTGCCAGCAGCTTAGGGGCACAGGAGACCTACGAGCAGTACTTC.

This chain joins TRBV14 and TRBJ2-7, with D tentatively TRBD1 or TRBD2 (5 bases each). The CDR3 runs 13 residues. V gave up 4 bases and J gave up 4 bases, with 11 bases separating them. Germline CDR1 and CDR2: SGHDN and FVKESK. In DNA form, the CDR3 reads TGTGCCAGCAGCCCCATTGGGGGTTACGAGCAGTACTTC. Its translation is CASSPIGGYEQYF. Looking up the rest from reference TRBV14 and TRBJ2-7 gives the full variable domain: EAGVTQFPSHSVIEKGQTVTLRCDPISGHDNLYWYRRVMGKEIKFLLHFVKESKQDESGMPNNRFLAERTGGTYSTLKVQPAELEDSGVYFCASSPIGGYEQYFGPGTRLTVT.

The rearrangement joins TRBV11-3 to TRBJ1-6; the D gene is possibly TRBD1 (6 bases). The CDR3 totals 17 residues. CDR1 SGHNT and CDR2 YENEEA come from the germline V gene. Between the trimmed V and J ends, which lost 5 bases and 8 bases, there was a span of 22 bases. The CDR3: CASSTEPGRGGDSPLHF. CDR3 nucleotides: TGTGCCAGCAGCACTGAACCGGGCAGGGGTGGGGATTCACCCCTCCACTTT.

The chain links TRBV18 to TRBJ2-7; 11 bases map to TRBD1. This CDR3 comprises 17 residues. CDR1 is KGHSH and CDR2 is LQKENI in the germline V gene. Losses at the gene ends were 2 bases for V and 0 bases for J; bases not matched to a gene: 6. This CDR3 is CASSPSGTGGTSYEQYF. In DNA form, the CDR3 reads TGTGCCAGCTCACCATCAGGGACAGGGGGGACCTCCTACGAGCAGTACTTC.

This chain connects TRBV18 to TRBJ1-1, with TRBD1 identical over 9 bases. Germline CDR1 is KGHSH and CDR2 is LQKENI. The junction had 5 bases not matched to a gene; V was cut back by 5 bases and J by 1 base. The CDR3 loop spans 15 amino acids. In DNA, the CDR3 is TGTGCCAGCTCAGGGACGGACAGGGGGAACACTGAAGCTTTCTTT. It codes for CASSGTDRGNTEAFF.

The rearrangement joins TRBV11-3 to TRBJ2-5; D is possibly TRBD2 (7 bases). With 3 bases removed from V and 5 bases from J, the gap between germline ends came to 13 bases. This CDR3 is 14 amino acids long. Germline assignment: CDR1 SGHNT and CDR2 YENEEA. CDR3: CASSLAGAGETQYF. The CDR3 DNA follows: TGTGCCAGCAGCTTGGCGGGGGCAGGGGAGACCCAGTACTTC.